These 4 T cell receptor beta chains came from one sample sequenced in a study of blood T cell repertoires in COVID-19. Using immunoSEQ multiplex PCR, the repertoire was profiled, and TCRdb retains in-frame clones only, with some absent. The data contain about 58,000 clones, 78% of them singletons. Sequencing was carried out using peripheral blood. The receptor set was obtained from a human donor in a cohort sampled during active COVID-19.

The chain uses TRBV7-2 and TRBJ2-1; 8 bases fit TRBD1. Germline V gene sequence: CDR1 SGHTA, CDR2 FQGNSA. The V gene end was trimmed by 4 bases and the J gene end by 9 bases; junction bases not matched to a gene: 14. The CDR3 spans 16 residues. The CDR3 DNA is TGTGCCAGCAGCTCCTTGAGGGACAGGTGGGTGCCTGAGCAGTTCTTC. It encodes CASSSLRDRWVPEQFF. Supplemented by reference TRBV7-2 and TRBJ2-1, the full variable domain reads GAGVSQSPSNKVTEKGKDVELRCDPISGHTALYWYRQSLGQGLEFLIYFQGNSAPDKSGLPSDRFSAERTGGSVSTLTIQRTQQEDSAVYLCASSSLRDRWVPEQFFGPGTRLTVL.

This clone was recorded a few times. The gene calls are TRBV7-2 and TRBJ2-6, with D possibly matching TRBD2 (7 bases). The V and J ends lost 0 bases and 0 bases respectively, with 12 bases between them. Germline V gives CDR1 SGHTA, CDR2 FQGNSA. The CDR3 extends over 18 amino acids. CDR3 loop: CASSLARGAHSGANVLTF. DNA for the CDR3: TGTGCCAGCAGCTTAGCACGGGGGGCCCACTCTGGGGCCAACGTCCTGACTTTC.

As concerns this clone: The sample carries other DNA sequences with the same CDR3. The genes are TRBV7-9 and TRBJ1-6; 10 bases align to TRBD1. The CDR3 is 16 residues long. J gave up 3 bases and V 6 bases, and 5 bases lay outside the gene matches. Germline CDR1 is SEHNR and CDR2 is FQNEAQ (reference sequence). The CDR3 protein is CASSLGQGFYNSPLHF. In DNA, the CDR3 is TGTGCCAGCAGTTTGGGACAGGGGTTCTATAATTCACCCCTCCACTTT.

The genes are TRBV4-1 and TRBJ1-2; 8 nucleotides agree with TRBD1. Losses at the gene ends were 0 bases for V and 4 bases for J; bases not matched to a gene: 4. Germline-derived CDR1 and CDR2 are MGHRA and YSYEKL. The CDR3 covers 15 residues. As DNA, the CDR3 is TGCGCCAGCAGCCAAGATCGCGGACAGGGCTATGGCTACACCTTC. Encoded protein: CASSQDRGQGYGYTF.